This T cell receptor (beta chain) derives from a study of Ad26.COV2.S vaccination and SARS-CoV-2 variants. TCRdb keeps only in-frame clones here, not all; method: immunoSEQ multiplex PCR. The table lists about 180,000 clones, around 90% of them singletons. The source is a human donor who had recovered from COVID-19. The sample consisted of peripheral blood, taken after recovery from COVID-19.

The CDR3 loop reads CATSSGLLATNEKLFF. CDR3 bases: TGTGCCACCAGCAGCGGGTTACTGGCAACTAATGAAAAACTGTTTTTT. The chain has TRBV15 and TRBJ1-4; D is undetermined. Per germline, CDR1 LNHNV and CDR2 YYDKDF (reference sequence). Trimming pared 3 bases from V and 0 bases from J, leaving 11 bases between. The CDR3 totals 16 residues.